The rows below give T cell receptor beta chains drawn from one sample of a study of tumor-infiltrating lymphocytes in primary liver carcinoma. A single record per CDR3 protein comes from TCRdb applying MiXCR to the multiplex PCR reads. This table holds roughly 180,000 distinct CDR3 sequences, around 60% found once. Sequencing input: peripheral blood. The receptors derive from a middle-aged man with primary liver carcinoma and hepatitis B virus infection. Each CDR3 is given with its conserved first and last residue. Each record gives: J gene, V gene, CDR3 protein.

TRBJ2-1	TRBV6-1	CASRGGDVSYNEQFF
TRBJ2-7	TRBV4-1	CASRAGPSSYEQYF
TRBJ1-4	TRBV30	CAWSASSNRGEKLFF
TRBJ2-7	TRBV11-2	CASSLIDNAYEQHF
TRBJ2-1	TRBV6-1	CASNESKGHEQFF
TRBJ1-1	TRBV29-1	CSVELNSEAFF
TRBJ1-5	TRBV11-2	CASSPYETADQPQHF
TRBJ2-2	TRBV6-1	CASSETVRSTGELFF
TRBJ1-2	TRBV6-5	CASSYGGTPEGYTF
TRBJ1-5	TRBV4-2	CASSQDAGPGSNQPQHF
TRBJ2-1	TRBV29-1	CSVDKRNEQFF
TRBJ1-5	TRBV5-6	CASSLLQQGYNQPQHF
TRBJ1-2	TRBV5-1	CASRALGGTYGYTF
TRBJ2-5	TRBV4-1	CACSLTRTCGIQETQYF
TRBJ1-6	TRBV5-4	CASSSKDSIASPLHF
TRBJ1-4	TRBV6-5	CASSLGVLEKLFF
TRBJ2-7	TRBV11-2	CASSWGGRGGYEQYF
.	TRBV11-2	CASSFSVPSTDTQHF
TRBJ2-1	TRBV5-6	CASSLKGWLGNEQFF
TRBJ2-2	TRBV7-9	CASSPRWDAGELFF
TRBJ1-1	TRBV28	CASSSTRLEAFF
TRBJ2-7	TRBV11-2	CASSLNTQPEQYF
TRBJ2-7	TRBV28	CASRPGLDYYEQYF
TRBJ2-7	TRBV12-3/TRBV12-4	CASSLTQGAYEQYF
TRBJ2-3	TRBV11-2	CARSPLIPRGDTQYF
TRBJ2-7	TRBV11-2	CASSLEAGASIEQYF
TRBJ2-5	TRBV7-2	CASLRETQYF
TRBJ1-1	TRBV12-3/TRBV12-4	CASSPLGSNTEAFF
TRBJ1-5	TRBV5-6	CASSLGPRANQPQHF
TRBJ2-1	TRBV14	CASSQEVRANEQFF